This paragraph reports one TCR beta chain. Its antigen is still unknown. Donors likely had unrecorded immune exposures despite being nominally healthy when sampled. This specimen belongs to a study of cytomegalovirus exposure and HLA in healthy donors. Study-wide results and caveats: Roughly even sequencing depth across donors was the assumption behind the presence/absence analyses. Immune exposure was documented only through CMV serostatus.

V was trimmed by 5 bases and J by 11 bases, leaving 19 bases between them. CDR3 length equals 14 residues. Germline V gene sequence: CDR1 LNHDA, CDR2 SQIVND (reference sequence). PCR employed 60 Vbeta and 13 Jbeta primers. Generated by immunoSEQ multiplex PCR, the TCRdb table keeps only in-frame clones and is missing some. Here the sample spans 95,000 or so clones, roughly 79% being singletons. The TCR comes from a woman in her seventies in good health and CMV-seropositive. The sequencing sample was made of PBMCs. The rearrangement links TRBV19 to TRBJ1-5, with D possibly being TRBD1 (5 bases). CDR3 bases: TGTGCCAGTAGTCGGGACCTACTAGCCCCAGCCCAGCATTTT. Translating gives CASSRDLLAPAQHF.